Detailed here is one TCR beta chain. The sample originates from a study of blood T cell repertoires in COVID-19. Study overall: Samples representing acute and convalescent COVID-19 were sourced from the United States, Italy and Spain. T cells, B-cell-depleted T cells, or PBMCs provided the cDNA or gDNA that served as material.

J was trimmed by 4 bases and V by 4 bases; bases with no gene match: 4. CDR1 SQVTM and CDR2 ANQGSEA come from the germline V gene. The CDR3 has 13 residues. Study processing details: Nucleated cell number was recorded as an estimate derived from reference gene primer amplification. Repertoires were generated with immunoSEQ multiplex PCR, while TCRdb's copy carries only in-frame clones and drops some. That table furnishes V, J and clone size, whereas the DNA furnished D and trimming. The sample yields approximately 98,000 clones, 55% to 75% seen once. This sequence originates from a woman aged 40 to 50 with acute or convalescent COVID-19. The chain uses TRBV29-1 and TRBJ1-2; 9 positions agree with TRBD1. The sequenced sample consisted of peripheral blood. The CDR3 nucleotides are TGCAGCGTTGCCCCGGGACAGGGCTATGGCTACACCTTC. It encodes CSVAPGQGYGYTF.